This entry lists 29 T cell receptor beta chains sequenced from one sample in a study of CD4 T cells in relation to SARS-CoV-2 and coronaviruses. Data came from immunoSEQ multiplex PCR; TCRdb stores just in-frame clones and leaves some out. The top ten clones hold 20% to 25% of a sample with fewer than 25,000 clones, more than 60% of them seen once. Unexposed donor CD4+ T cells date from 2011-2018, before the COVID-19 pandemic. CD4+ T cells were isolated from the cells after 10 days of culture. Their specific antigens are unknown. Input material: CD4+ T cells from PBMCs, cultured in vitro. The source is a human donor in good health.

This CDR3 is CASSQVAGSTDTQYF. DNA for the CDR3: TGCGCCAGCAGCCAAGTGGCGGGGAGCACAGATACGCAGTATTTT. The V gene is TRBV4-1, the J gene TRBJ2-3; weak D call: TRBD2 (6 bases). Germline V gene lookup returns CDR1 MGHRA and CDR2 YSYEKL. V was pared by 1 base and J by 0 bases, with 8 bases between. The CDR3 is 15 amino acids.

The CDR3 DNA is TGTGCCAGCAGTGAGATGACAGGGTTCAACAATCAGCCCCAGCATTTT. It codes for CASSEMTGFNNQPQHF. The chain is built from TRBV6-1 and TRBJ1-5; 7 positions agree with TRBD1. Germline assignment: CDR1 MNHNS and CDR2 SASEGT. This CDR3 is built from 16 residues. The ends lost 3 bases at V and 3 bases at J; junction bases unmatched: 8.

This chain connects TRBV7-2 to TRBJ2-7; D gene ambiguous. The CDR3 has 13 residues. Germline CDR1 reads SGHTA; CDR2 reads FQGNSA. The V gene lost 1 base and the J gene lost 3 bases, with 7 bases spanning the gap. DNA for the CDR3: TGTGCCAGCAGCTTAGGACGGAACTACGAGCAGTACTTC. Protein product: CASSLGRNYEQYF.

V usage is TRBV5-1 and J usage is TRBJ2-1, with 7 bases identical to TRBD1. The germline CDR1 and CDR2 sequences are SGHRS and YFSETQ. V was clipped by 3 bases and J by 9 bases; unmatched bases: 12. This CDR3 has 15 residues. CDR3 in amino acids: CASSSEPTGVGEQFF. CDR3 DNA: TGCGCCAGCAGCTCCGAACCCACAGGGGTGGGTGAGCAGTTCTTC.

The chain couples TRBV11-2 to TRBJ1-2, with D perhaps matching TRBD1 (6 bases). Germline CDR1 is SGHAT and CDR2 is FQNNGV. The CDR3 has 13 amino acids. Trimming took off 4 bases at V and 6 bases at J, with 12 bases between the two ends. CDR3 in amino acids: CASSSFNRDGYTF. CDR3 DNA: TGTGCCAGCAGCTCCTTCAACAGGGATGGCTACACCTTC.

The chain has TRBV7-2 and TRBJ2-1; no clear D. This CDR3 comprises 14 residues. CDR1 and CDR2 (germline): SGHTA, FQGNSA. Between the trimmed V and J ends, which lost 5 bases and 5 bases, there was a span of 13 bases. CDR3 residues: CASSPGGKDNEQFF. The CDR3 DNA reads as TGTGCCAGCAGCCCGGGCGGAAAGGACAATGAGCAGTTCTTC. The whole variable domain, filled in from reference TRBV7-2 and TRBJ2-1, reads GAGVSQSPSNKVTEKGKDVELRCDPISGHTALYWYRQSLGQGLEFLIYFQGNSAPDKSGLPSDRFSAERTGGSVSTLTIQRTQQEDSAVYLCASSPGGKDNEQFFGPGTRLTVL.

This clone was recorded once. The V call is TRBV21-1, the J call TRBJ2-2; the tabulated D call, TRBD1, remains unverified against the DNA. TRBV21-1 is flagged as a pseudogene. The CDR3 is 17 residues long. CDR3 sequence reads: CASSLQGEAPNTGELFF. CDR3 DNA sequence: TGTGCCAGCAGCCTCCAGGGGGAGGCCCCTAACACCGGGGAGCTGTTTTTT.

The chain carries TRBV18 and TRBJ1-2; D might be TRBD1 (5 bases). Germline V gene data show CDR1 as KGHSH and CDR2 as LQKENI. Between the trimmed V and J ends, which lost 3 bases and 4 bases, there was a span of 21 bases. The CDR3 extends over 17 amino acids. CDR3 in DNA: TGTGCCAGCTCACCTCCTGGGTCGGGACTGAGCTCCTATGGCTACACCTTC. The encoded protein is CASSPPGSGLSSYGYTF.

CDR3 amino acids: CASSSAGGLPETQYF. The CDR3 nucleotides read TGTGCCAGCAGCTCCGCCGGGGGGTTGCCAGAGACCCAGTACTTC. The chain uses TRBV11-2 and TRBJ2-5; TRBD2 matches at 7 bases. CDR1 and CDR2 from the germline V gene are SGHAT and FQNNGV. CDR3 length equals 15 residues. Trimming took 4 bases from V and 4 from J; bases not matched to a gene: 9.

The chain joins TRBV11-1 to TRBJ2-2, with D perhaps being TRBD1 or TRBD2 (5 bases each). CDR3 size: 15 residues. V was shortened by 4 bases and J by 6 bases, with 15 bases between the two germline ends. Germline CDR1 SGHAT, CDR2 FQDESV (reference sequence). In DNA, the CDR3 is TGTGCCAGCAGCTATAGGGACCGAGGGGCCGGGGAGCTGTTTTTT. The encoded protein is CASSYRDRGAGELFF.

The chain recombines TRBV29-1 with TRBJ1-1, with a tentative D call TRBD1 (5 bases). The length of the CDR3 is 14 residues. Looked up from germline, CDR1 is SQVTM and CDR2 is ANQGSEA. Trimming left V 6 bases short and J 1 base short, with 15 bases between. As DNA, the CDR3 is TGCAGCGTGAAGGCTCGGGACGGGAACACTGAAGCTTTCTTT. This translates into CSVKARDGNTEAFF.

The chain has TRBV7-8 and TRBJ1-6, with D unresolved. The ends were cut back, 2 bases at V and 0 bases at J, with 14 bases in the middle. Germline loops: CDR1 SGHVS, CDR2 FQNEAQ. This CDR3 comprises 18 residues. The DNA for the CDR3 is TGTGCCAGCAGCTTACTCGGAGACGGAAACTCCTATAATTCACCCCTCCACTTT. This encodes CASSLLGDGNSYNSPLHF.

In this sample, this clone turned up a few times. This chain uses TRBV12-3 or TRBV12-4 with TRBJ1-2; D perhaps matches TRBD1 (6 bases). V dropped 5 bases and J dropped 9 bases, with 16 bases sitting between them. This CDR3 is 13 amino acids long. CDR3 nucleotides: TGTGCCAGCAGTACGACAGGTTCTGAGAGCTACACCTTC. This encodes CASSTTGSESYTF.

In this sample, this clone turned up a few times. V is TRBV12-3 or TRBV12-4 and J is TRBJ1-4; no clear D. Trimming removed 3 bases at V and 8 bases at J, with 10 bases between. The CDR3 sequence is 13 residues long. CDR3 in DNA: TGTGCCAGCAGTTTCCATCGTGGAGAAAAACTGTTTTTT. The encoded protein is CASSFHRGEKLFF.

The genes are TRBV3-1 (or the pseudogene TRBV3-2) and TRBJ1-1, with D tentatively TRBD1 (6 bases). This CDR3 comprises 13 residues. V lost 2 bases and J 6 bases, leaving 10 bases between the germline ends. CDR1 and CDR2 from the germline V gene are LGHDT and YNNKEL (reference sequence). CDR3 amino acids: CASSQSGTSEAFF. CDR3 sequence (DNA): TGTGCCAGCAGCCAATCCGGGACATCTGAAGCTTTCTTT.

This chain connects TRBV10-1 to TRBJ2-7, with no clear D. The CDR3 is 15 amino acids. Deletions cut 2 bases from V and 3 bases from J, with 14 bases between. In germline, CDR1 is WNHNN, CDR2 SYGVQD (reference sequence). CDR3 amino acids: CASSERRGLGYEQYF. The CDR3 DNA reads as TGCGCCAGCAGTGAGCGTCGAGGCTTGGGCTACGAGCAGTACTTC.

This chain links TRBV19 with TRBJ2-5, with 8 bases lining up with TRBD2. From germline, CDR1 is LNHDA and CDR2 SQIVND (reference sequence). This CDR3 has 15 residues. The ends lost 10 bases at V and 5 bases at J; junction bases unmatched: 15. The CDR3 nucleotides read TGTGCCACTACGGACGGGGGGGCACCAAGGGAGACCCAGTACTTC. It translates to CATTDGGAPRETQYF.

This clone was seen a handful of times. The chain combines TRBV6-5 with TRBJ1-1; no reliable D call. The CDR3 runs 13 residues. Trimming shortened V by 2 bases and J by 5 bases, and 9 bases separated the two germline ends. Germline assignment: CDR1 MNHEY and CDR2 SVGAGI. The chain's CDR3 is CASSYARRTEAFF. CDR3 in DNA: TGTGCCAGCAGTTACGCGCGGCGAACTGAAGCTTTCTTT.

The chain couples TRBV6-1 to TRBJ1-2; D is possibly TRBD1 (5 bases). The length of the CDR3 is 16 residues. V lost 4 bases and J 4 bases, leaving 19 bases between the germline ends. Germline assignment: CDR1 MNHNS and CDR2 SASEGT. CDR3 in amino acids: CASSAGGGGGSYGYTF. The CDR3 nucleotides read TGTGCCAGCAGTGCGGGTGGGGGGGGAGGGAGCTATGGCTACACCTTC.

For the CDR3, the DNA is TGCGCCAGCAGCTTGGTGGCCGGGACTAGCAGATCAGATACGCAGTATTTT. Translating it yields CASSLVAGTSRSDTQYF. The V call is TRBV5-1, the J call TRBJ2-3, with 9 positions matching TRBD2. Germline values: CDR1 SGHRS, CDR2 YFSETQ. CDR3 length: 17 residues. Trimming removed 0 bases from V and 4 bases from J; junction bases left unmatched: 9. Full variable domain (remainder filled in from reference TRBV5-1 and TRBJ2-3): KAGVTQTPRYLIKTRGQQVTLSCSPISGHRSVSWYQQTPGQGLQFLFEYFSETQRNKGNFPGRFSGRQFSNSRSEMNVSTLELGDSALYLCASSLVAGTSRSDTQYFGPGTRLTVL.

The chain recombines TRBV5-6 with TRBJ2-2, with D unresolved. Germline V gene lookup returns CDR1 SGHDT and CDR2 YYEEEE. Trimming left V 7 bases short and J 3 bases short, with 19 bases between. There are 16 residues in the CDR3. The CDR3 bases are TGTGCCAGCGCCTATGGGCGAGCCCTTTACACCGGGGAGCTGTTTTTT. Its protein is CASAYGRALYTGELFF. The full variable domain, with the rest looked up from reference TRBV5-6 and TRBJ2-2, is DAGVTQSPTHLIKTRGQQVTLRCSPKSGHDTVSWYQQALGQGPQFIFQYYEEEERQRGNFPDRFSGHQFPNYSSELNVNALLLGDSALYLCASAYGRALYTGELFFGEGSRLTVL.

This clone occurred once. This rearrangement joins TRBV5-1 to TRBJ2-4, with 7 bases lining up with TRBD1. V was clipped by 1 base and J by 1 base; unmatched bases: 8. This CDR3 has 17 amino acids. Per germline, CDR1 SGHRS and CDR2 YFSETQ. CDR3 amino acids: CASSLKWPDRAKNIQYF. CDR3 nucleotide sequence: TGCGCCAGCAGCTTGAAGTGGCCGGACAGGGCCAAAAACATTCAGTACTTC.

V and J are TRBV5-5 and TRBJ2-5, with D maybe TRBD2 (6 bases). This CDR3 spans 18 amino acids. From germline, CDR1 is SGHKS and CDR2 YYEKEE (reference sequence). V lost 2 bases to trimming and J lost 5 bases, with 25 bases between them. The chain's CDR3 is CASSFVQIRLGVGETQYF. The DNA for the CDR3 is TGTGCCAGCAGCTTTGTGCAAATCCGACTAGGAGTAGGGGAGACCCAGTACTTC.

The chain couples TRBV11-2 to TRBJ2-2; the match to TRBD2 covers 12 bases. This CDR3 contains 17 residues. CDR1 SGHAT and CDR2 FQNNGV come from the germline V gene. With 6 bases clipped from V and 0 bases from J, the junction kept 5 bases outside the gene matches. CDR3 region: CASRSLAGGTNTGELFF. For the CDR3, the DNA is TGTGCCAGCAGATCACTAGCGGGGGGAACGAACACCGGGGAGCTGTTTTTT.

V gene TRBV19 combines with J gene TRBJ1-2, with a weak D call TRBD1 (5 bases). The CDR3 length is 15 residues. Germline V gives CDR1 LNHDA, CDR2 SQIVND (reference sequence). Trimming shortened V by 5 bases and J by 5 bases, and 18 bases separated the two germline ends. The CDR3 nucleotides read TGTGCCAGTAGTTTCCCCGGGGCGATTCCATATGGCTACACCTTC. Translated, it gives CASSFPGAIPYGYTF.

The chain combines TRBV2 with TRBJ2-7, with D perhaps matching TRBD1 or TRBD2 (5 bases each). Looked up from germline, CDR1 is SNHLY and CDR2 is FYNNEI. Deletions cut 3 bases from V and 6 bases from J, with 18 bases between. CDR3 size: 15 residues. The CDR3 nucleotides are TGTGCCAGCAGTGAGCATCCGGGGACGAGGGGCGAGCAGTACTTC. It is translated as CASSEHPGTRGEQYF.

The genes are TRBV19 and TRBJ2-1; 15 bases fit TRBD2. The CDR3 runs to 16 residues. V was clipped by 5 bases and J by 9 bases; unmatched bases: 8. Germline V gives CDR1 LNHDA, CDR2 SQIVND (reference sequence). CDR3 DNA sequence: TGTGCCAGTAGTTCTCGGACTAGCGGGAGGGCCGTTGAGCAGTTCTTC. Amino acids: CASSSRTSGRAVEQFF.

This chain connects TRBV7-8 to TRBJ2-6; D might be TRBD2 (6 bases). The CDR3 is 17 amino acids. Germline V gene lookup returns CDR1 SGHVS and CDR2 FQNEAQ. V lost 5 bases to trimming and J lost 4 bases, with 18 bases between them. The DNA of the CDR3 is TGTGCCAGCAGCCCCTCGCGGGGACCGGGCGGGGCCAACGTCCTGACTTTC. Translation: CASSPSRGPGGANVLTF. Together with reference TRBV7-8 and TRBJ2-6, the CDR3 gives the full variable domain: GAGVSQSPRYKVAKRGQDVALRCDPISGHVSLFWYQQALGQGPEFLTYFQNEAQLDKSGLPSDRFFAERPEGSVSTLKIQRTQQEDSAVYLCASSPSRGPGGANVLTFGAGSRLTVL.

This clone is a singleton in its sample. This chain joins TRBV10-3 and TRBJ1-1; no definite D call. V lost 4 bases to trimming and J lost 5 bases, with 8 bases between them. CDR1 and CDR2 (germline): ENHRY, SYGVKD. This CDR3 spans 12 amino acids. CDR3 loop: CAISVGETEAFF. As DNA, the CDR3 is TGTGCCATCAGTGTGGGAGAGACTGAAGCTTTCTTT.